Below, 10 T cell receptor beta chains from the same sample are listed, as sequenced in a study of blood T cell repertoires in COVID-19. Profiled with immunoSEQ multiplex PCR; TCRdb holds only in-frame clones, not every one. The data contain under 450,000 clones, roughly 87% of them singletons. The sample comprised PBMCs or T cells enriched from blood (not recorded which). The source is a woman in her forties or fifties who had recovered from COVID-19.

The gene calls are TRBV5-1 and TRBJ1-4; no definite D call. The ends were cut back, 4 bases at V and 4 bases at J, with 11 bases in the middle. This CDR3 region has 14 residues. Germline CDR1 is SGHRS and CDR2 is YFSETQ. Here the CDR3 DNA reads TGCGCCAGCAGCGAGAAGGGAGGTAATGAAAAACTGTTTTTT. This sequence encodes CASSEKGGNEKLFF.

This chain uses TRBV7-9 with TRBJ2-7; 11 bases are shared with TRBD2. The CDR3 loop spans 16 amino acids. The germline gives CDR1 SEHNR, CDR2 FQNEAQ (reference sequence). V lost 5 bases, J lost 4 bases, and 10 bases stayed unmatched. The CDR3 DNA is TGTGCCAGCAGCGCAAGACTAGCGGGATTTCGGTACGAGCAGTACTTC. This codes for CASSARLAGFRYEQYF.

The V call is TRBV11-2, the J call TRBJ1-5; 8 bases align to TRBD1. CDR1 and CDR2 (germline): SGHAT, FQNNGV. CDR3 size: 14 residues. Trimming removed 7 bases from V and 4 bases from J; junction bases left unmatched: 6. The CDR3 DNA follows: TGTGCCAGCAAAGACGGGACAGGTAATCAGCCCCAGCATTTT. Protein sequence: CASKDGTGNQPQHF.

Turning to this clone: Other DNA sequences in the same sample also yield this CDR3. The J gene is TRBJ1-2, the V gene TRBV3-1 (or the pseudogene TRBV3-2); D is uncertain. The length of the CDR3 is 14 residues. CDR1 is LGHDT, CDR2 YNNKEL, per germline (reference sequence). Between the trimmed V and J ends, which lost 5 bases and 3 bases, there was a span of 13 bases. As DNA, the CDR3 is TGTGCCAGCAGCTCCGGCGGAGGCGACTATGGCTACACCTTC. It is translated as CASSSGGGDYGYTF.

The chain recombines TRBV30 with TRBJ1-6; 8 positions match TRBD1. The CDR3 runs to 14 residues. CDR1 GTSNPN and CDR2 SVGIG come from the germline V gene (reference sequence). V lost 5 bases, J lost 7 bases, and 7 bases stayed unmatched. Here the CDR3 reads CAWGQAGGNSPLHF. The CDR3 bases are TGTGCCTGGGGACAAGCAGGGGGCAATTCACCCCTCCACTTT.

The chain links TRBV30 to TRBJ1-2; no clear D. Trimming took off 3 bases at V and 3 bases at J, with 11 bases between the two ends. Germline assignment: CDR1 GTSNPN and CDR2 SVGIG (reference sequence). The CDR3 is made up of 13 amino acids. The CDR3 nucleotides are TGTGCCTGGAGACCGGGAAGTTACTATGGCTACACCTTC. Protein: CAWRPGSYYGYTF.

The chain recombines TRBV11-3 with TRBJ1-2; 7 nucleotides match TRBD1. The germline V gene has CDR1 SGHNT and CDR2 YENEEA. After removal of 4 bases from V and 8 bases from J, the junction contained 7 bases not matched to a gene. CDR3 size: 13 residues. CDR3 DNA: TGTGCCAGCAGCTCACCGGGACAGTTGGGCTACACCTTC. It is translated as CASSSPGQLGYTF.

The rearrangement joins TRBV19 to TRBJ2-3, with a possible D match to TRBD1 (5 bases). Germline V gives CDR1 LNHDA, CDR2 SQIVND (reference sequence). With 5 bases removed from V and 2 bases from J, the gap between germline ends came to 11 bases. The CDR3 has 14 residues. CDR3 coding DNA: TGTGCCAGTAGTCCCCGGACAAACACAGATACGCAGTATTTT. It specifies CASSPRTNTDTQYF.

V usage is TRBV7-2 and J usage is TRBJ2-5, with 9 nucleotides matching TRBD1. With V trimmed by 5 bases and J by 7 bases, 11 bases remained unmatched. CDR1 is SGHTA, CDR2 FQGNSA, per germline. The CDR3 sequence is 15 residues long. Written as DNA, the CDR3 is TGTGCCAGCAGCCCTTCTGTAGGGACAGGGAGGACCCAGTACTTC. Translating gives CASSPSVGTGRTQYF.

The chain recombines TRBV27 with TRBJ2-1; maybe TRBD2 (5 bases). This CDR3 is 15 amino acids long. V shed 4 bases and J shed 2 bases, with 12 bases lying between them. The germline gives CDR1 MNHEY, CDR2 SMNVEV (reference sequence). The CDR3 sequence: CASSSIQRPYNEQFF. The CDR3 region has the DNA TGTGCCAGCAGTTCTATTCAGCGGCCCTACAATGAGCAGTTCTTC.